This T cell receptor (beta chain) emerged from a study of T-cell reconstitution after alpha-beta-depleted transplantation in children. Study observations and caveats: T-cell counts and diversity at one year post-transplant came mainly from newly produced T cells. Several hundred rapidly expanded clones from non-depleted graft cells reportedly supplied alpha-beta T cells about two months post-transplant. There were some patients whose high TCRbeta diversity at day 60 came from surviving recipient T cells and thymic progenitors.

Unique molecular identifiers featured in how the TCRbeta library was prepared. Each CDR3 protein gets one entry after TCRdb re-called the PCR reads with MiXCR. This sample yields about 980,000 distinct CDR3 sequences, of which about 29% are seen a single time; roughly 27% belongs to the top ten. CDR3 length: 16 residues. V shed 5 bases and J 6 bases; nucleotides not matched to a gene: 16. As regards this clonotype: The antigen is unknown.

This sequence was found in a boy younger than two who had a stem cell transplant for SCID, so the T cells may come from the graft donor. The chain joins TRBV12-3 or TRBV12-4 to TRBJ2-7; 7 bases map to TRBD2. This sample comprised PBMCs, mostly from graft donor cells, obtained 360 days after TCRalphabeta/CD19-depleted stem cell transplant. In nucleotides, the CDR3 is TGTGCCAGCAGTCCGGGGGGATGGGCCATTTCGGGCGAGCAGTACTTC. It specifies CASSPGGWAISGEQYF.